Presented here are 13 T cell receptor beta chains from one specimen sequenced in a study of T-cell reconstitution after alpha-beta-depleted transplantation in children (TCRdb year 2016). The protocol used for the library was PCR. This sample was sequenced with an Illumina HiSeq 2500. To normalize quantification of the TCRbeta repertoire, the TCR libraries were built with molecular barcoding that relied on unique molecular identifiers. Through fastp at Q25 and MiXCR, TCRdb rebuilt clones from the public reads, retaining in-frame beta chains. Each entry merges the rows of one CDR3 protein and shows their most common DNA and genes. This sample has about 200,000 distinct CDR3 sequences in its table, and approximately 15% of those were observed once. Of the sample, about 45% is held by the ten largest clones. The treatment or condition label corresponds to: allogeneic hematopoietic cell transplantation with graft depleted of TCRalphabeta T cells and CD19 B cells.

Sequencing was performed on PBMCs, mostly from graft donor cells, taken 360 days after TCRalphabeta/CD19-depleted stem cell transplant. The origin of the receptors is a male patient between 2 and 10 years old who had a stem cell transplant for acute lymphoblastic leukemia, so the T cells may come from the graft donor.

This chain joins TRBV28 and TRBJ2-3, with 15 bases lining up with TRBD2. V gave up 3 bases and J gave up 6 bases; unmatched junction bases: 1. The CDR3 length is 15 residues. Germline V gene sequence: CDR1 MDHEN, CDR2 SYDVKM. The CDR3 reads CASSFGLAGGDTQYF. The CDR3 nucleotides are TGTGCCAGCAGTTTCGGACTAGCGGGAGGGGATACGCAGTATTTT.

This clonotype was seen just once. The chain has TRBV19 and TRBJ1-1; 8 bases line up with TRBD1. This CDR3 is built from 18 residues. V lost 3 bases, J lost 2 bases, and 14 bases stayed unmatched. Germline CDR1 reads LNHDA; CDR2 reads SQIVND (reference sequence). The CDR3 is CASSILGQGGKLNTEAFF. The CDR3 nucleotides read TGTGCCAGTAGTATCCTCGGACAGGGAGGGAAGCTTAACACTGAAGCTTTCTTT.

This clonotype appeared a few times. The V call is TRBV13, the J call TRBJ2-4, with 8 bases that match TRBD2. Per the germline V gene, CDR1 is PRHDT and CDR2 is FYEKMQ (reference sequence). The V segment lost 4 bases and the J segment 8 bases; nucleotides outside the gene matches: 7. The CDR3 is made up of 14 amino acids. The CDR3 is CASSSRLARDIQYF. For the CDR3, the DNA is TGTGCCAGCAGCTCTAGACTAGCGCGGGACATTCAGTACTTC. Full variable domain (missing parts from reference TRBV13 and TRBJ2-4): AAGVIQSPRHLIKEKRETATLKCYPIPRHDTVYWYQQGPGQDPQFLISFYEKMQSDKGSIPDRFSAQQFSDYHSELNMSSLELGDSALYFCASSSRLARDIQYFGAGTRLSVL.

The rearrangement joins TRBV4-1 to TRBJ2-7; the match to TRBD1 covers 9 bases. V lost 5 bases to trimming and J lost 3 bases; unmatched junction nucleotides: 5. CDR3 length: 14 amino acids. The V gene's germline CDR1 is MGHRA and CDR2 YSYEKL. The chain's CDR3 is CASSDPGQGYEQYF. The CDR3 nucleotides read TGCGCCAGCAGCGATCCGGGACAGGGCTACGAGCAGTACTTC.

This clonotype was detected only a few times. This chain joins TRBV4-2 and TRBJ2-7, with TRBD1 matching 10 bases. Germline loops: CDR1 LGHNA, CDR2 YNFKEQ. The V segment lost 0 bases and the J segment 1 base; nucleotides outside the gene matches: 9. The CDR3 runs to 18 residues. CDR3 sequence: CASSQDRGQGFESYEQYF. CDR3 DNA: TGTGCCAGCAGCCAAGATCGGGGACAGGGGTTCGAGTCCTACGAGCAGTACTTC.

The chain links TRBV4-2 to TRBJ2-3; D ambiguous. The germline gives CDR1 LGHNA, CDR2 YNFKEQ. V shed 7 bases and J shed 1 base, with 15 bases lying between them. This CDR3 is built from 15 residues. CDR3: CASTGPTRGTDTQYF. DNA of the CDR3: TGTGCCAGCACCGGACCGACCCGGGGCACAGATACGCAGTATTTT.

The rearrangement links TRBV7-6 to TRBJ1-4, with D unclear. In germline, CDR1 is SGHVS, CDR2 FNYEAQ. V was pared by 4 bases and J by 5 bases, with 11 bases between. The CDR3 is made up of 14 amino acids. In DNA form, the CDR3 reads TGTGCCAGCAGCTCCCCCGACGGAAATGAAAAACTGTTTTTT. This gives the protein CASSSPDGNEKLFF.

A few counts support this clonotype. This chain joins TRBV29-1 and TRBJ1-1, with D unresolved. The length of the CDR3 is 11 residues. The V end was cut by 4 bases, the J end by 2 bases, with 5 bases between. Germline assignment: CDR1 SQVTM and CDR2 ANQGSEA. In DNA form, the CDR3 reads TGCAGCGTTGGAAGTAACACTGAAGCTTTCTTT. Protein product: CSVGSNTEAFF.

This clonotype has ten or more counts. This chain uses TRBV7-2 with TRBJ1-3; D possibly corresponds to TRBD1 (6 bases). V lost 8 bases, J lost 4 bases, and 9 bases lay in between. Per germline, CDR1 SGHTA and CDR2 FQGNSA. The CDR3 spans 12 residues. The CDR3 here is CASGGRGNTIYF. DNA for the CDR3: TGTGCCAGCGGGGGCAGAGGAAACACCATATATTTT.

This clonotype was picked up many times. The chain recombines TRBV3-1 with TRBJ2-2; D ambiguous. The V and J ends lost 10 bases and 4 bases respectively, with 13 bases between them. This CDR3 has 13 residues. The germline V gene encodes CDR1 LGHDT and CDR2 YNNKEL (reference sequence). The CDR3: CATTLRATGELFF. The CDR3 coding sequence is TGTGCCACCACCCTGCGAGCCACCGGGGAGCTGTTTTTT.

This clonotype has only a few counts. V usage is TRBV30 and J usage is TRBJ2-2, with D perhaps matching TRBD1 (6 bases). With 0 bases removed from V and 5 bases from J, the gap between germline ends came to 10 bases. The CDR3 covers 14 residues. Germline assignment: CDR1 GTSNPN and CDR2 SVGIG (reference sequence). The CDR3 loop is CAWSVGTPTGELFF. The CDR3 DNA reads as TGTGCCTGGAGTGTTGGGACACCAACCGGGGAGCTGTTTTTT.

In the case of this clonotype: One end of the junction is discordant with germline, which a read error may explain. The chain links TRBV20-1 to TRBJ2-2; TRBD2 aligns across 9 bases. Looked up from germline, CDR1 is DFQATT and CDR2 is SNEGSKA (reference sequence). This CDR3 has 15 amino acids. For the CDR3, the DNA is TGCTGTGCTAGAGATGGGGGACTAGCTACCGGGGAGCTGTTTTTT. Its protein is CCARDGGLATGELFF.

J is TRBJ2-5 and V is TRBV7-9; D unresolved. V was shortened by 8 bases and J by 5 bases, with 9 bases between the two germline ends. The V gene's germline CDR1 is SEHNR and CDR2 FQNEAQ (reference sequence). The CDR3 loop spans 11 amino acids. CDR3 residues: CASSPLETQYF. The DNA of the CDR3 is TGTGCCAGCTCACCATTGGAGACCCAGTACTTC.